This note documents a single TCR beta chain sequence. Patients of the Seattle cohort, enrolled during active infection, were followed longitudinally. This sample was taken from a study of blood T cell repertoires in COVID-19. Study summary: COVID-19 samples collected from the United States, Italy and Spain covered acute and convalescent phases.

CDR3 length equals 13 residues. Trimming left V 3 bases short and J 5 bases short, with 9 bases between. CDR1 is MDHEN, CDR2 SYDVKM, per germline. Study processing details: Amplification with reference gene primers provided the estimates of nucleated cell counts. Sequenced by immunoSEQ multiplex PCR; TCRdb stores in-frame clones only, minus some. V and J calls plus clone size are reproduced from that table; the DNA served to infer D and trimming. This sample has under 250,000 clones; around 86% occur once, and the top ten carry around 10%. The sample consisted of peripheral blood. The clonotype originates from a man aged 45-60 years with COVID-19, enrolled during active disease. V gene TRBV28 combines with J gene TRBJ2-3; D not resolved. The CDR3 protein is CASSFRVGDTQYF. The CDR3 DNA sequence: TGTGCCAGCAGTTTTCGGGTTGGAGATACGCAGTATTTT.